The 15 T cell receptor beta chains below were found in one sample sequenced in a study of CD8 T cells in ankylosing spondylitis. TCRdb passed the 5' RACE reads through MiXCR, listing each CDR3 protein once. This sample carries around 300,000 distinct CDR3 sequences, more than 20% of them seen once, and the ten largest clones take about 3.7%. Sequencing input: blood, either unsorted or a sorted T cell fraction (not recorded which). Receptors originate from a female donor with ankylosing spondylitis or in good health (not recorded which).

This clonotype was picked up a small number of times. The rearrangement links TRBV29-1 to TRBJ1-2; no clear D gene. Germline loops: CDR1 SQVTM, CDR2 ANQGSEA. Trimming stripped 3 bases from V and 1 base from J, with 6 bases between. The CDR3 totals 12 residues. CDR3 DNA sequence: TGCAGCGTTGAGCACAGTAACTATGGCTACACCTTC. Its translation: CSVEHSNYGYTF. Based on the CDR3 plus reference TRBV29-1 and TRBJ1-2, the full variable domain is SAVISQKPSRDICQRGTSLTIQCQVDSQVTMMFWYRQQPGQSLTLIATANQGSEATYESGFVIDKFPISRPNLTFSTLTVSNMSPEDSSIYLCSVEHSNYGYTFGSGTRLTVV.

This chain uses TRBV10-3 with TRBJ2-1; TRBD2 agrees at 12 bases. The CDR3 is 17 residues long. Germline values: CDR1 ENHRY, CDR2 SYGVKD. With 3 bases clipped from V and 8 bases from J, the junction kept 11 bases outside the gene matches. CDR3 sequence reads: CAISDRGTSGHRDEQFF. The CDR3 region has the DNA TGTGCCATCAGTGATCGAGGGACTAGCGGGCACAGGGATGAGCAGTTCTTC.

This clonotype has just a few counts. The CDR3 DNA sequence: TGCAGTGCGCCGCCTAGCGCAAGCAATGAGCAGTTCTTC. It yields the protein CSAPPSASNEQFF. The chain has TRBV20-1 and TRBJ2-1; D is possibly TRBD2 (6 bases). The germline V gene encodes CDR1 DFQATT and CDR2 SNEGSKA (reference sequence). V lost 6 bases to trimming and J lost 6 bases, with 15 bases between them. This CDR3 has 13 residues.

The chain is built from TRBV20-1 and TRBJ1-1; D gene ambiguous. CDR3 size: 12 residues. V gave up 5 bases and J gave up 3 bases, with 10 bases separating them. Per germline, CDR1 DFQATT and CDR2 SNEGSKA (reference sequence). CDR3 sequence: CSAFRWDTEAFF. As DNA, the CDR3 is TGCAGTGCTTTCCGCTGGGACACTGAAGCTTTCTTT.

This clonotype has a handful of counts. The genes are TRBV11-2 and TRBJ2-3; 8 nucleotides agree with TRBD2. CDR1 is SGHAT and CDR2 is FQNNGV in the germline V gene. The junction had 15 bases not matched to a gene; V was cut back by 5 bases and J by 2 bases. The length of the CDR3 is 18 residues. The CDR3 sequence: CASSAGTRVLPYTDTQYF. The CDR3 nucleotides read TGTGCCAGCAGCGCCGGGACTAGGGTTCTCCCTTACACAGATACGCAGTATTTT.

The rearrangement uses TRBV7-2 and TRBJ2-1; a weak D match, TRBD1 (6 bases). CDR1 SGHTA and CDR2 FQGNSA come from the germline V gene. This CDR3 has 15 amino acids. Trimming left V 5 bases short and J 2 bases short, with 13 bases between. CDR3 in DNA: TGTGCCAGCAGCCCCCCTGGGACACCCTACAATGAGCAGTTCTTC. Its translation: CASSPPGTPYNEQFF. Looking up the rest from reference TRBV7-2 and TRBJ2-1 gives the full variable domain: GAGVSQSPSNKVTEKGKDVELRCDPISGHTALYWYRQSLGQGLEFLIYFQGNSAPDKSGLPSDRFSAERTGGSVSTLTIQRTQQEDSAVYLCASSPPGTPYNEQFFGPGTRLTVL.

This clonotype was seen only a few times. The V and J genes are TRBV7-2 and TRBJ2-1; TRBD2 matches at 11 bases. CDR3 length equals 15 residues. The trim removed 5 bases at V and 5 bases at J, leaving 5 bases unmatched. Germline V gives CDR1 SGHTA, CDR2 FQGNSA. The CDR3 sequence: CASSPPGLADNEQFF. The CDR3, as DNA: TGTGCCAGCAGCCCTCCGGGACTAGCGGACAATGAGCAGTTCTTC.

This clonotype turned up a few times. The gene calls are TRBV24-1 and TRBJ1-5, with D unclear. The V end was cut by 0 bases, the J end by 4 bases, with 9 bases between. The CDR3 extends over 15 amino acids. The germline V gene encodes CDR1 KGHDR and CDR2 SFDVKD. CDR3: CATSDLREANQPQHF. DNA for the CDR3: TGTGCCACCAGTGATTTGAGAGAAGCGAATCAGCCCCAGCATTTT.

This chain connects TRBV20-1 to TRBJ2-7; D might be TRBD1 (5 bases). Trimming pared 3 bases from V and 0 bases from J, leaving 15 bases between. The CDR3 is made up of 15 amino acids. The germline V gene encodes CDR1 DFQATT and CDR2 SNEGSKA (reference sequence). In DNA form, the CDR3 reads TGCAGTGCTAGCCACAGGCTACCTACCTCCTACGAGCAGTACTTC. Its translation: CSASHRLPTSYEQYF.

This chain connects TRBV10-2 to TRBJ2-2; D not certain. This CDR3 is 12 amino acids long. Germline V CDR1 and CDR2: WSHSY, SAAADI. The CDR3 reads CVSQFHTGELFF. CDR3 DNA: TGCGTCTCCCAGTTCCACACCGGGGAGCTGTTTTTT.

V usage is TRBV7-8 and J usage is TRBJ1-2, with 8 bases fitting TRBD1. Trimming removed 5 bases from V and 3 bases from J; junction bases left unmatched: 8. Germline V gives CDR1 SGHVS, CDR2 FQNEAQ. The CDR3 is 15 amino acids. The CDR3, as DNA: TGTGCCAGCAGCCCCCGTCGGACAGGGCACTATGGCTACACCTTC. Translation gives CASSPRRTGHYGYTF.

This clonotype was counted a few times. J is TRBJ2-1 and V is TRBV10-3; 10 bases map to TRBD2. V lost 0 bases and J lost 8; bases outside the gene matches: 10. CDR3 length equals 17 residues. The V gene's germline CDR1 is ENHRY and CDR2 SYGVKD. CDR3 DNA: TGTGCCATCAGTGAGTCAACTCTCGGGACTAGCGAACATGAGCAGTTCTTC. It codes for CAISESTLGTSEHEQFF.

This clonotype was counted ten times or more. V is TRBV20-1 and J is TRBJ1-3; D gene ambiguous. Germline V CDR1 and CDR2: DFQATT, SNEGSKA (reference sequence). V lost 3 bases, J lost 0 bases, and 12 bases lay in between. The CDR3 is 15 amino acids. The CDR3 region is CSASVGPSSGNTIYF. DNA of the CDR3: TGCAGTGCTAGTGTAGGCCCGAGCTCTGGAAACACCATATATTTT.

In regard to this clonotype: Germline is not matched at one junction end, which may reflect a read error. V usage is TRBV7-9 and J usage is TRBJ2-2; D call uncertain. This CDR3 comprises 15 residues. CDR1 and CDR2 (germline): SEHNR, FQNEAQ (reference sequence). For the CDR3, the DNA is TGTGCCAGCAGCAACATACAAGTCTTTCCCGGTGAGCTGTTTTTT. The encoded protein is CASSNIQVFPGELFF.

This sequence joins TRBV6-2 or TRBV6-3 and TRBJ2-1; tentative D call: TRBD1 (6 bases). The V end was cut by 6 bases, the J end by 9 bases, with 15 bases between. CDR3 length: 13 amino acids. From germline, CDR1 is MNHEY and CDR2 SVGEGT. The CDR3 sequence is CASRPTTGREQFF. Here the CDR3 DNA reads TGTGCCAGCAGGCCAACCACAGGGCGTGAGCAGTTCTTC.